This T cell receptor (beta chain) emerged from a study of CD8 T cells in ankylosing spondylitis. Overall study results and limits: Disease-linked clones bore a CD8+ phenotype and were relatively rare in peripheral blood.

The CDR3 contains 18 residues. Trimming cost V 2 bases and J 7 bases; bases outside gene matches: 8. Per germline, CDR1 MNHEY and CDR2 SVGAGI. TCRdb re-derived calls from the 5' RACE reads in MiXCR, one entry per CDR3 protein. The table shows around 150,000 distinct CDR3 sequences, with 7.3% occurring only once. This clonotype came up many times. Its specificity is unknown. This chain joins TRBV6-5 and TRBJ2-1, with 16 bases identical to TRBD2. Sequences were obtained from blood, either unsorted or a sorted T cell fraction (not recorded which). The source is a female donor with ankylosing spondylitis or in good health (not recorded which). CDR3 in amino acids: CASSYGTSGGGTLNEQFF. CDR3 nucleotides: TGTGCCAGCAGTTACGGGACTAGCGGGGGGGGGACCCTAAATGAGCAGTTCTTC.